A selection of T cell receptor beta chains follows, all from one sample in a study of control samples from healthy donors and cancer patients. The data were produced by immunoSEQ multiplex PCR, yet TCRdb's version contains in-frame clones alone and is incomplete. The table lists about 100,000 clones, about 89% of them singletons. The sample taken for sequencing was blood. The source of these receptors is a young man in good health. Each CDR3 is given with its conserved first and last residue.

V gene: TRBV5-1
CDR3 protein: CASSLGQGGRGYTF

V gene: TRBV19
CDR3 protein: CASSTNRNTGELFF

V gene: TRBV30
CDR3 protein: CAWSTGRAEAFF

V gene: TRBV27
CDR3 protein: CASSLSGAGANVLTF

V gene: TRBV7-2
CDR3 protein: CASSFDTEAFF

V gene: TRBV5-6
CDR3 protein: CASSLGLAETQYF

V gene: TRBV7-9
CDR3 protein: CASSRGQGQPSYGYTF

V gene: TRBV11-2
CDR3 protein: CASSLELGQGNTEAFF

V gene: TRBV19
CDR3 protein: CASSIASGRTKETQYF

V gene: TRBV19
CDR3 protein: CASSISGTGGNQPQHF

V gene: TRBV19
CDR3 protein: CASAFGPYTDTQYF

V gene: TRBV7-5
CDR3 protein: CVRSPTNEKLFF

V gene: TRBV27
CDR3 protein: CASSPGRYSNQPQHF

V gene: TRBV29-1
CDR3 protein: CSVAGGGDTQYF

V gene: TRBV2
CDR3 protein: CASSGQVGYGYTF

V gene: TRBV9
CDR3 protein: CASSADRESYEQYF

V gene: TRBV5-1
CDR3 protein: CASSLYFLNTEAFF

V gene: TRBV2
CDR3 protein: CASSKGVSSYNEQFF

V gene: TRBV24-1
CDR3 protein: CATSEPGQGASDTQYF

V gene: TRBV10-3
CDR3 protein: CAISATSGRTIGGELFF

V gene: TRBV7-8
CDR3 protein: CASSSRPANEQFF

V gene: TRBV30
CDR3 protein: CASGEGAHEKLFF

V gene: TRBV30
CDR3 protein: CAWSPSENEKLFF

V gene: TRBV14
CDR3 protein: CASSQDRGAGELFF

V gene: TRBV7-9
CDR3 protein: CASSAPPGLAVQETQYF

V gene: TRBV5-4
CDR3 protein: CASSLVREVRYEQYF

V gene: TRBV6-5
CDR3 protein: CASSRPGGLNYGYTF

V gene: TRBV19
CDR3 protein: CASSKEGRNQPQHF

V gene: TRBV27
CDR3 protein: CASSLSTGRLNSYEQYF

V gene: TRBV6-4
CDR3 protein: CASSDSRSGGNTEAFF

V gene: TRBV15
CDR3 protein: CATSRDLGGGETQYF

V gene: TRBV20-1
CDR3 protein: CSASRRTSSTSEQYF

V gene: TRBV27
CDR3 protein: CASRTQGFRNTEAFF

V gene: TRBV2
CDR3 protein: CASRRDRAWSFEQYF

V gene: TRBV6-5
CDR3 protein: CAAQQGPNSPLHF

V gene: TRBV28
CDR3 protein: CASTQNRGRRNEKLFF

V gene: TRBV6-5
CDR3 protein: CASSYGGQGNEQFF

V gene: TRBV2
CDR3 protein: CASNKPGQVQGNTEAFF

V gene: TRBV2
CDR3 protein: CASLWGHNSVDEKLFF

V gene: TRBV2
CDR3 protein: CASNRFSNQPQHF

V gene: TRBV7-3
CDR3 protein: CASSLGTGVPTDF

V gene: TRBV10-1
CDR3 protein: CASSAGTIGAQYF

V gene: TRBV4-3
CDR3 protein: CASSQDRSGLYSYNEQFF

V gene: TRBV6-4
CDR3 protein: CASSESSDSTDTQYF

V gene: TRBV3-1/TRBV3-2
CDR3 protein: CASSQDPDTQYF

V gene: TRBV28
CDR3 protein: CASHSGDRPNTEAFF

V gene: TRBV7-2
CDR3 protein: CASSWDGSEAFF

V gene: TRBV6-5
CDR3 protein: CASSSRGANNEQFF

V gene: TRBV7-7
CDR3 protein: CASSPNFGGRSNEQFF

V gene: TRBV6-5
CDR3 protein: CASSRDFQRVNIQYF

V gene: TRBV19
CDR3 protein: CASSNAQGYGNQPQHF

V gene: TRBV6-5
CDR3 protein: CASRQIDSNQPQHF

V gene: TRBV30
CDR3 protein: CAWNYLTGANEQFF